This entry lists 19 T cell receptor beta chains sequenced from one sample in a study of shared clonotypes between healthy human individuals (dated by TCRdb to 2019 to 2021). The method behind the library was the immunoSEQ multiplex PCR assay. Here the immuneACCESS table is served through TCRdb, limited to in-frame sequences with V and J called. Missing clones are a known gap in these copies; in checked studies unresolved V genes cover under half, and the rest lacks a known reason. The sample table lists about 2,500,000 clones, around 94% of them with a count of one. About 0.13% of the sample goes to the ten largest clones. Material for sequencing was naive CD4+ T cells sorted from blood. Explained via the paper, the cell subset or site label denotes: CD45RA+ positively selected. These receptor sequences come from a man in his late teens or twenties in good health.

The chain couples TRBV9 to TRBJ2-5; tentatively, D is TRBD2 (5 bases). V was shortened by 0 bases and J by 7 bases, with 13 bases between the two germline ends. The CDR3 sequence is 14 residues long. CDR1 is SGDLS, CDR2 YYNGEE, per germline. In DNA form, the CDR3 reads TGTGCCAGCAGCGTAGATGTCGAGGGCCCGACCCAGTACTTC. Its translation: CASSVDVEGPTQYF.

This clone has a single count. The genes are TRBV7-2 and TRBJ1-2; the D gene is possibly TRBD1 (6 bases). The CDR3 is made up of 14 amino acids. Germline assignment: CDR1 SGHTA and CDR2 FQGNSA. The V end lost 4 bases, the J end lost 2 bases, and 11 bases lay between the germline ends. The chain's CDR3 is CASSWGGGNYGYTF. The CDR3 region has the DNA TGTGCCAGCAGCTGGGGAGGGGGGAACTATGGCTACACCTTC.

The rearrangement links TRBV7-8 to TRBJ2-7; D is undetermined. Germline assignment: CDR1 SGHVS and CDR2 FQNEAQ. The CDR3 spans 15 residues. V lost 2 bases to trimming and J lost 5 bases, with 16 bases between them. This CDR3 is CASSLLVVYSNEQYF. CDR3 DNA: TGTGCCAGCAGCTTATTAGTAGTATATTCCAACGAGCAGTACTTC.

The chain joins TRBV4-2 to TRBJ1-4, with a possible D match to TRBD1 (5 bases). Looked up from germline, CDR1 is LGHNA and CDR2 is YNFKEQ. With 1 base removed from V and 4 bases from J, the gap between germline ends came to 13 bases. This CDR3 comprises 16 residues. The DNA of the CDR3 is TGTGCCAGCAGCCAAGCCAGGGAATGGGTTAATGAAAAACTGTTTTTT. Its protein is CASSQAREWVNEKLFF.

J is TRBJ1-2 and V is TRBV13; D is ambiguous. CDR3 size: 16 residues. V was cut by 5 bases and J by 8 bases, with 24 bases left in between. Per the germline V gene, CDR1 is PRHDT and CDR2 is FYEKMQ (reference sequence). The CDR3 here is CASSNSRTRLIGGYTF. The CDR3 coding sequence is TGTGCCAGCAGCAATAGCCGGACCCGCCTAATAGGAGGCTACACCTTC.

The chain links TRBV7-2 to TRBJ2-1, with TRBD2 identical over 8 bases. V lost 3 bases and J lost 6; bases outside the gene matches: 16. The CDR3 totals 18 residues. The V gene's germline CDR1 is SGHTA and CDR2 FQGNSA. The CDR3 DNA sequence: TGTGCCAGCAGCTTGGTTTCGGTCGCGGGAGGTGTCCTCAATGAGCAGTTCTTC. It encodes CASSLVSVAGGVLNEQFF.

The chain is built from TRBV9 and TRBJ1-6; D remains unclear. Trimming shortened V by 0 bases and J by 7 bases, and 11 bases separated the two germline ends. This CDR3 has 15 residues. Per the germline V gene, CDR1 is SGDLS and CDR2 is YYNGEE. The CDR3 nucleotides read TGTGCCAGCAGCGTAGGTGGAGTTGGGAATTCACCCCTCCACTTT. Residues: CASSVGGVGNSPLHF. Complete variable domain (other parts from reference TRBV9 and TRBJ1-6): DSGVTQTPKHLITATGQRVTLRCSPRSGDLSVYWYQQSLDQGLQFLIQYYNGEERAKGNILERFSAQQFPDLHSELNLSSLELGDSALYFCASSVGGVGNSPLHFGNGTRLTVT.

The genes are TRBV11-2 and TRBJ2-5, with 11 bases that match TRBD2. Germline-derived CDR1 and CDR2 are SGHAT and FQNNGV. Unmatched junction bases numbered 9, after V lost 5 bases and J lost 1 base. This CDR3 comprises 17 residues. CDR3 residues: CASSVLLAGGFQETQYF. The CDR3 DNA reads TGTGCCAGCAGCGTCCTCCTAGCGGGGGGCTTCCAAGAGACCCAGTACTTC.

The V gene is TRBV6-6, the J gene TRBJ2-5; D is unclear. The CDR3 spans 15 residues. Deletions cut 5 bases from V and 4 bases from J, with 17 bases between. Germline-derived CDR1 and CDR2 are MNHNY and SVGAGI (reference sequence). CDR3: CASSKPSSPRETQYF. CDR3 coding DNA: TGTGCCAGCAGTAAACCCTCATCGCCCCGAGAGACCCAGTACTTC.

The gene calls are TRBV7-9 and TRBJ2-7; unclear D gene. The CDR3 runs to 16 residues. Trimming took 4 bases from V and 4 from J, leaving 20 bases between them. Per the germline V gene, CDR1 is SEHNR and CDR2 is FQNEAQ (reference sequence). The CDR3 loop is CASSWALSDLVYEQYF. Here the CDR3 DNA reads TGTGCCAGCAGCTGGGCCTTGTCGGACCTAGTATACGAGCAGTACTTC. The full variable domain, its missing parts supplied by reference TRBV7-9 and TRBJ2-7, is DTGVSQNPRHKITKRGQNVTFRCDPISEHNRLYWYRQTLGQGPEFLTYFQNEAQLEKSRLLSDRFSAERPKGSFSTLEIQRTEQGDSAMYLCASSWALSDLVYEQYFGPGTRLTVT.

This chain joins TRBV5-8 and TRBJ2-6; D might be TRBD2 (5 bases). The length of the CDR3 is 17 residues. Germline lookup yields CDR1 SGHTS and CDR2 YDEGEE. Trimming took 7 bases from V and 5 from J, leaving 22 bases between them. CDR3 residues: CASSGIITQSRANVLTF. CDR3 nucleotides: TGTGCCAGCTCGGGAATCATCACACAAAGTCGGGCCAACGTCCTGACTTTC.

The chain joins TRBV30 to TRBJ2-1, with 12 nucleotides matching TRBD2. This CDR3 has 16 residues. Germline V gene lookup returns CDR1 GTSNPN and CDR2 SVGIG (reference sequence). Written as DNA, the CDR3 is TGTGCTTCCGACCCGCTAGCGGGAGGGCCGGGCTATGAGCAGTTCTTC. Translated: CASDPLAGGPGYEQFF.

J is TRBJ1-5 and V is TRBV19, with 7 bases lining up with TRBD1. Germline V CDR1 and CDR2: LNHDA, SQIVND (reference sequence). The J segment lost 7 bases and the V segment lost 5 bases, leaving 8 bases of the junction unmatched. The CDR3 extends over 14 amino acids. The CDR3 DNA sequence: TGTGCCAGTAGTGGCGACAGGGTCCCCCAGCCCCAGCATTTT. Translating gives CASSGDRVPQPQHF.

V is TRBV18 and J is TRBJ2-5; D remains ambiguous. Germline loops: CDR1 KGHSH, CDR2 LQKENI. There are 13 residues in the CDR3. Trimming cost V 8 bases and J 5 bases, with 15 bases left between them. As DNA, the CDR3 is TGTGCCAGCGCTGGCATTCACGGGGAGACCCAGTACTTC. It yields the protein CASAGIHGETQYF.

This clone was observed a single time. Other nucleotide sequences in the sample specify the same CDR3. This chain links TRBV6-5 with TRBJ2-1, with TRBD1 matching over 11 bases. This CDR3 has 14 residues. CDR1 is MNHEY, CDR2 SVGAGI, per germline. J was trimmed by 7 bases and V by 6 bases; bases with no gene match: 5. This CDR3 is CASSRGQGGNEQFF. In nucleotides, the CDR3 is TGTGCCAGCAGCCGGGGACAGGGGGGAAATGAGCAGTTCTTC.

J is TRBJ2-7 and V is TRBV11-2; possible D gene TRBD2, 5 bases. Per the germline V gene, CDR1 is SGHAT and CDR2 is FQNNGV. This CDR3 has 12 amino acids. The germline V and J ends were trimmed by 3 bases and 5 bases, with 8 bases remaining between them. The CDR3 DNA follows: TGTGCCAGCAGCTTCGGACTCCACGAGCAGTACTTC. Its translation: CASSFGLHEQYF.

V gene TRBV28 combines with J gene TRBJ2-7; 16 bases line up with TRBD2. The V and J ends lost 4 bases and 7 bases, in that order; junction bases with no gene match: 7. The CDR3 sequence is 16 residues long. Germline-derived CDR1 and CDR2 are MDHEN and SYDVKM. The CDR3 DNA reads TGTGCCAGCAGTTGGGGACTAGCGGGAGGGCCGAGGGAGCAGTACTTC. As protein: CASSWGLAGGPREQYF.

The chain links TRBV10-2 to TRBJ2-5; D ambiguous. CDR3 length: 15 amino acids. CDR1 and CDR2 (germline): WSHSY, SAAADI. The ends were cut back, 3 bases at V and 6 bases at J, with 17 bases in the middle. In DNA, the CDR3 is TGCGCCAGCAGTGATATGTCCAGAGCCTTAAAGACCCAGTACTTC. This sequence encodes CASSDMSRALKTQYF.

The V call is TRBV19, the J call TRBJ1-5; no clear D gene. The CDR3 consists of 16 residues. Germline-derived CDR1 and CDR2 are LNHDA and SQIVND (reference sequence). Between the trimmed V and J ends, which lost 7 bases and 0 bases, there was a span of 16 bases. In nucleotides, the CDR3 is TGTGCCAGTACGCCTTTGGCAGGCTATAGCAATCAGCCCCAGCATTTT. This encodes CASTPLAGYSNQPQHF.